This T cell receptor (beta chain) is from a study of blood T cell repertoires in COVID-19. About the research overall: The origin of the acute and convalescent COVID-19 samples was the United States, Italy and Spain.

Produced via immunoSEQ multiplex PCR; TCRdb's table is partial and in-frame only. Seen here are 150,000 to 200,000 clones, roughly 70% observed once, and the top ten hold 3%. There are 12 residues in the CDR3. Per the germline V gene, CDR1 is SNHLY and CDR2 is FYNNEI. The trim removed 6 bases at V and 6 bases at J, leaving 4 bases unmatched. This receptor was identified in a woman of 80 years or more with acute or convalescent COVID-19. The sample consisted of peripheral blood. The V call is TRBV2, the J call TRBJ2-7, with 8 bases matching TRBD2. CDR3 sequence: CASRRSGGEQYF. For the CDR3, the DNA is TGTGCCAGCAGGAGGAGCGGGGGCGAGCAGTACTTC.